This paragraph covers one TCR beta chain sequence. The sample originates from a study of blood T cell repertoires in COVID-19. Per germline, CDR1 MNHEY and CDR2 SVGAGI. V trimming: 6 bases; J trimming: 2 bases; junction bases outside the gene matches: 4. CDR3 size: 15 residues. Data came from immunoSEQ multiplex PCR; TCRdb stores just in-frame clones and leaves some out. The table has approximately 150,000 clones, roughly 87% seen once. The V and J genes are TRBV6-5 and TRBJ1-2; TRBD1 agrees at 12 bases. Sequenced sample: peripheral blood. The source of this sequence is a human donor in a cohort sampled during active COVID-19. For the CDR3, the DNA is TGTGCCAGCAGCCAGGGACAGGGGGCAAACTATGGCTACACCTTC. It encodes CASSQGQGANYGYTF.